What follows is one TCR beta chain and its context. Antigen unknown. V lost 2 bases and J lost 2, with 13 bases in between. The CDR3 consists of 15 residues. The germline CDR1 and CDR2 sequences are KGHSH and LQKENI. These data are taken from a study of cytomegalovirus exposure and HLA in healthy donors. Overall study findings and caveats: The likely explanation for a cluster of highly shared sequence variants was sequencing artifact. The authors later linked a missense DCLRE1C variant to TCR beta V- and J-gene trimming.

60 Vbeta and 13 Jbeta primers were used in PCR. Using immunoSEQ multiplex PCR, the repertoire was profiled, and TCRdb retains in-frame clones only, with some absent. Of 200,000 or so clones in the sample, approximately 84% are singletons; the top ten hold 0.2% to 0.3%. V usage is TRBV18 and J usage is TRBJ2-7, with D tentatively TRBD2 (6 bases). The specimen was PBMCs. This clonotype originated in a girl under three years old in good health and CMV-seronegative. CDR3 sequence (DNA): TGTGCCAGCTCACCATTCCGGGACTCGGCCTACGAGCAGTACTTC. Residues: CASSPFRDSAYEQYF.